A single sample gave rise to the 24 T cell receptor beta chains below, sequenced in a study of STAT5B mutations in CD4+ large granular lymphocyte leukemia. TCRdb's table, derived via immunoSEQ multiplex PCR, lists solely in-frame clones and lacks some. Of 30,000 to 35,000 clones listed, around four fifths are singletons. The sample taken for sequencing was CD4+ T cells from blood buffy coats. The receptor set was obtained from a human donor in good health.

V and J are TRBV28 and TRBJ2-7; D gene ambiguous. The V gene's germline CDR1 is MDHEN and CDR2 SYDVKM. This CDR3 has 15 residues. V was shortened by 4 bases and J by 1 base, with 14 bases between the two germline ends. The CDR3 coding sequence is TGTGCCAGCAGTTCTTCCACTCGGCCTTCCTACGAGCAGTACTTC. This encodes CASSSSTRPSYEQYF.

This sequence joins TRBV28 and TRBJ2-3; TRBD2 might be the D (5 bases). V gave up 6 bases and J gave up 1 base, with 11 bases separating them. The CDR3 runs to 14 residues. Per germline, CDR1 MDHEN and CDR2 SYDVKM. The CDR3 sequence is CASSPGGRTDTQYF. The CDR3 region has the DNA TGTGCCAGCAGCCCCGGAGGCCGCACAGATACGCAGTATTTT. Full variable domain (remainder filled in from reference TRBV28 and TRBJ2-3): DVKVTQSSRYLVKRTGEKVFLECVQDMDHENMFWYRQDPGLGLRLIYFSYDVKMKEKGDIPEGYSVSREKKERFSLILESASTNQTSMYLCASSPGGRTDTQYFGPGTRLTVL.

The chain combines TRBV5-1 with TRBJ2-1; no clear D. V lost 1 base and J lost 4, with 6 bases in between. Germline loops: CDR1 SGHRS, CDR2 YFSETQ. There are 13 residues in the CDR3. CDR3 protein: CASSLPSYNEQFF. CDR3 nucleotide sequence: TGCGCCAGCAGCTTGCCTAGTTACAATGAGCAGTTCTTC.

The CDR3 DNA reads as TGTGCCAGCAGTTTATTCTCGAACACTGAAGCTTTCTTT. It specifies CASSLFSNTEAFF. V gene TRBV27 combines with J gene TRBJ1-1; no clear D gene. Germline V gene sequence: CDR1 MNHEY, CDR2 SMNVEV (reference sequence). CDR3 length equals 13 residues. V shed 1 base and J shed 1 base, with 4 bases lying between them.

Only a few counts were recorded for this clone. This rearrangement joins TRBV7-9 to TRBJ2-7, with TRBD1 matching over 10 bases. The CDR3 has 12 residues. Germline-derived CDR1 and CDR2 are SEHNR and FQNEAQ (reference sequence). Losses at the gene ends were 3 bases for V and 10 bases for J; bases not matched to a gene: 3. The DNA for the CDR3 is TGTGCCAGCAGCTTTCGACAGGGGGCACAGTACTTC. It codes for CASSFRQGAQYF.

The chain is built from TRBV5-4 and TRBJ2-1; perhaps TRBD2 as D (5 bases). The germline V gene encodes CDR1 SGHNT and CDR2 YYREEE (reference sequence). The V gene lost 2 bases and the J gene lost 6 bases, with 15 bases spanning the gap. The CDR3 covers 15 residues. CDR3 DNA sequence: TGTGCCAGCAGCTTTACGTCTAGAGAGGGCAATGAGCAGTTCTTC. It codes for CASSFTSREGNEQFF.

The chain couples TRBV6-5 to TRBJ1-1; no firm D call. Trimming removed 0 bases from V and 5 bases from J, with 10 bases in between. This CDR3 contains 14 residues. Germline V gives CDR1 MNHEY, CDR2 SVGAGI. CDR3 loop: CASSYSTGGTEAFF. For the CDR3, the DNA is TGTGCCAGCAGTTACTCGACGGGTGGAACTGAAGCTTTCTTT.

The gene calls are TRBV5-1 and TRBJ2-1; D is perhaps TRBD1 (5 bases). The CDR3 runs to 13 residues. Deletions cut 4 bases from V and 4 bases from J, with 9 bases between. Germline values: CDR1 SGHRS, CDR2 YFSETQ. The CDR3 reads CASSPDRYNEQFF. In DNA, the CDR3 is TGCGCCAGCAGCCCCGACAGATACAATGAGCAGTTCTTC.

This clone has more than one count but fewer than ten. The chain recombines TRBV4-1 with TRBJ1-3, with D hard to call. The V end lost 2 bases, the J end lost 0 bases, and 8 bases lay between the germline ends. CDR1 and CDR2 (germline): MGHRA, YSYEKL. This CDR3 region has 15 residues. CDR3: CASSQTRFSGNTIYF. The CDR3 region has the DNA TGCGCCAGCAGCCAAACCAGGTTCTCTGGAAACACCATATATTTT.

This chain links TRBV28 with TRBJ2-7; no clear D. This CDR3 has 14 amino acids. V shed 2 bases and J shed 3 bases, with 11 bases lying between them. Germline V gene lookup returns CDR1 MDHEN and CDR2 SYDVKM. The CDR3 here is CASSLRSPGYEQYF. Written as DNA, the CDR3 is TGTGCCAGCAGTTTAAGGTCTCCAGGCTACGAGCAGTACTTC.

The genes are TRBV2 and TRBJ2-1; TRBD1 aligns across 9 bases. The CDR3 totals 12 residues. Per the germline V gene, CDR1 is SNHLY and CDR2 is FYNNEI. V was clipped by 2 bases and J by 15 bases; unmatched bases: 5. The CDR3 DNA reads as TGTGCCAGCAGTGAAAGGGGACAGGGCGCGTTCTTC. This encodes CASSERGQGAFF.

The chain has TRBV4-2 and TRBJ2-4; TRBD1 matches 10 bases. This CDR3 is built from 14 residues. Unmatched junction bases numbered 0, after V lost 3 bases and J lost 4 bases. Per germline, CDR1 LGHNA and CDR2 YNFKEQ. The DNA of the CDR3 is TGTGCCAGCAGCCAGGGACAGGGGAAAAACATTCAGTACTTC. This codes for CASSQGQGKNIQYF.

The CDR3 nucleotides read TGTGCCAGCAGCTTAGCGGGGCCTAGCTCCTACAATGAGCAGTTCTTC. Amino acids: CASSLAGPSSYNEQFF. The chain recombines TRBV7-3 with TRBJ2-1, with D perhaps matching TRBD2 (6 bases). The germline CDR1 and CDR2 sequences are SGHTA and FQGTGA. Trimming removed 2 bases at V and 0 bases at J, with 11 bases between. This CDR3 spans 16 amino acids. Using reference TRBV7-3 and TRBJ2-1 for the parts outside the CDR3, the full variable domain is GAGVSQTPSNKVTEKGKYVELRCDPISGHTALYWYRQSLGQGPEFLIYFQGTGAADDSGLPNDRFFAVRPEGSVSTLKIQRTERGDSAVYLCASSLAGPSSYNEQFFGPGTRLTVL.

This clone was observed once. This chain links TRBV2 with TRBJ2-1; no reliable D call. Germline lookup yields CDR1 SNHLY and CDR2 FYNNEI. With 8 bases removed from V and 6 bases from J, the gap between germline ends came to 17 bases. The CDR3 contains 14 residues. CDR3 amino acids: CASHGGLRINEQFF. DNA of the CDR3: TGTGCCAGCCATGGCGGTCTACGGATCAATGAGCAGTTCTTC.

The chain uses TRBV6-5 and TRBJ2-7; D call uncertain. Trimming stripped 2 bases from V and 0 bases from J, with 8 bases between. CDR1 is MNHEY and CDR2 is SVGAGI in the germline V gene. The length of the CDR3 is 14 residues. The CDR3 nucleotides read TGTGCCAGCAGTTACGACCGCGGCTCCTACGAGCAGTACTTC. It encodes CASSYDRGSYEQYF.

The chain uses TRBV19 and TRBJ2-1, with 14 bases identical to TRBD2. CDR1 and CDR2 (germline): LNHDA, SQIVND (reference sequence). V shed 8 bases, J shed 7 bases, and the junction held 7 bases outside the gene matches. This CDR3 has 15 amino acids. The CDR3 DNA is TGTGCCAGTTCTAGGGGGACTAGCGGGAGAAATGAGCAGTTCTTC. Translated: CASSRGTSGRNEQFF.

V usage is TRBV10-3 and J usage is TRBJ2-7; possibly TRBD2 for D (6 bases). With 6 bases removed from V and 3 bases from J, the gap between germline ends came to 9 bases. CDR3 size: 12 residues. Germline V lookup: CDR1 ENHRY, CDR2 SYGVKD. The CDR3 region is CAIREGSYEQYF. The CDR3 nucleotides read TGTGCCATCAGGGAGGGGAGCTACGAGCAGTACTTC.

The rearrangement uses TRBV7-3 and TRBJ2-5, with a weak D call TRBD2 (6 bases). V was shortened by 2 bases and J by 1 base, with 11 bases between the two germline ends. The CDR3 runs 15 residues. CDR1 and CDR2 from the germline V gene are SGHTA and FQGTGA. The CDR3 DNA sequence: TGTGCCAGCAGCTTAGGGGCGGGACCCCAAGAGACCCAGTACTTC. It codes for CASSLGAGPQETQYF.

The rearrangement uses TRBV7-9 and TRBJ2-7; TRBD1 is a possible D gene (6 bases). Germline CDR1 SEHNR, CDR2 FQNEAQ (reference sequence). Between the trimmed V and J ends, which lost 1 base and 3 bases, there was a span of 13 bases. The length of the CDR3 is 15 residues. CDR3 DNA: TGTGCCAGCAGCTTAGGGGCTGGGGGCAGCTACGAGCAGTACTTC. This codes for CASSLGAGGSYEQYF.

This clone turned up a few times. The V gene is TRBV30, the J gene TRBJ2-2; D is perhaps TRBD2 (6 bases). In germline, CDR1 is GTSNPN, CDR2 SVGIG (reference sequence). Trimming took off 0 bases at V and 5 bases at J, with 7 bases between the two ends. CDR3 size: 13 residues. The CDR3 loop reads CAWSVGRTGELFF. CDR3 DNA sequence: TGTGCCTGGAGTGTAGGGAGGACCGGGGAGCTGTTTTTT. Complete variable domain (other parts from reference TRBV30 and TRBJ2-2): SQTIHQWPATLVQPVGSPLSLECTVEGTSNPNLYWYRQAAGRGLQLLFYSVGIGQISSEVPQNLSASRPQDRQFILSSKKLLLSDSGFYLCAWSVGRTGELFFGEGSRLTVL.

The rearrangement uses TRBV6-1 and TRBJ1-5; weak D call: TRBD1 (5 bases). Trimming stripped 6 bases from V and 3 bases from J, with 15 bases between. CDR1 MNHNS and CDR2 SASEGT come from the germline V gene. CDR3 length equals 15 residues. The CDR3 region has the DNA TGTGCCAGCAGGATAAGCGGGGGATACAATCAGCCCCAGCATTTT. Its protein product is CASRISGGYNQPQHF.

The chain recombines TRBV5-1 with TRBJ2-1, with 13 bases lining up with TRBD2. CDR3 size: 17 residues. Germline V gene data show CDR1 as SGHRS and CDR2 as YFSETQ. The junction had 12 bases not matched to a gene; V was cut back by 6 bases and J by 6 bases. This CDR3 is CASTPLAGGLLTNEQFF. The DNA for the CDR3 is TGCGCCAGCACCCCACTAGCGGGAGGGCTTCTTACCAATGAGCAGTTCTTC.

This clone was picked up a small number of times. This chain uses TRBV6-1 with TRBJ2-7; 11 nucleotides match TRBD2. The CDR3 consists of 15 residues. Germline V gives CDR1 MNHNS, CDR2 SASEGT. Trimming cost V 7 bases and J 4 bases; bases outside gene matches: 9. CDR3 coding DNA: TGTGCCAGCATCCAAGGGACTAGCGGAGGTTACGAGCAGTACTTC. Its translation: CASIQGTSGGYEQYF.

This chain joins TRBV5-1 and TRBJ2-1; 7 nucleotides agree with TRBD2. The germline CDR1 and CDR2 sequences are SGHRS and YFSETQ. V gave up 4 bases and J gave up 8 bases; unmatched junction bases: 12. The CDR3 has 15 amino acids. The CDR3 is CASSRGNGGSDEQFF. CDR3 DNA sequence: TGCGCCAGCAGCCGAGGAAATGGCGGGAGCGATGAGCAGTTCTTC.